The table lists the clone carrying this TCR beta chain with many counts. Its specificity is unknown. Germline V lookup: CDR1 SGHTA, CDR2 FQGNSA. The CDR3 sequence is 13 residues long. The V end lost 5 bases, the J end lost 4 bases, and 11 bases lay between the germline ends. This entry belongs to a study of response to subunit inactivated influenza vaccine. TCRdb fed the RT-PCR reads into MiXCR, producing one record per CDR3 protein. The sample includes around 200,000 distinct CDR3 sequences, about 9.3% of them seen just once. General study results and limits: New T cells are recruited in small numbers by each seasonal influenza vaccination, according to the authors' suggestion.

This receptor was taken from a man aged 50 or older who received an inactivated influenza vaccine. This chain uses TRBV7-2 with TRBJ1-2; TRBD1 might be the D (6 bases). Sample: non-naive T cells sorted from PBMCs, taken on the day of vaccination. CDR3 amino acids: CASSLQGGYGYTF. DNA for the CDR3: TGTGCCAGCAGCCTACAGGGCGGCTATGGCTACACCTTC.